Sequencing of this T cell receptor (beta chain) was carried out in a study of T-cell reconstitution after alpha-beta-depleted transplantation in children. Broader study findings: Where alpha-beta T cells came from about two months after transplant was reportedly several hundred expanded graft clones. Fresh T-cell production supplied most of the T-cell counts and diversity seen one year after transplant.

For this clonotype: Its cognate antigen is unknown.

V was pared by 4 bases and J by 3 bases, with 14 bases between. The CDR3 is 15 residues long. Germline V gives CDR1 SGHKS, CDR2 YYEKEE (reference sequence). Unique molecular identifiers were used in preparing the TCRbeta library. One entry per CDR3 protein, called by TCRdb with MiXCR from the PCR reads. The table records 700,000 to 850,000 distinct CDR3 sequences, about 16% of them present only once. This sequence joins TRBV5-5 and TRBJ2-1; D unclear. Here the sequenced sample was PBMCs, mostly from graft donor cells, taken 360 days after TCRalphabeta/CD19-depleted stem cell transplant. This sequence was found in a male patient younger than 18 who had a stem cell transplant for acute lymphoblastic leukemia, so the T cells may come from the graft donor. CDR3 region: CASSPRWALYNEQFF. CDR3 nucleotide sequence: TGTGCCAGCAGCCCTCGGTGGGCCCTCTACAATGAGCAGTTCTTC.